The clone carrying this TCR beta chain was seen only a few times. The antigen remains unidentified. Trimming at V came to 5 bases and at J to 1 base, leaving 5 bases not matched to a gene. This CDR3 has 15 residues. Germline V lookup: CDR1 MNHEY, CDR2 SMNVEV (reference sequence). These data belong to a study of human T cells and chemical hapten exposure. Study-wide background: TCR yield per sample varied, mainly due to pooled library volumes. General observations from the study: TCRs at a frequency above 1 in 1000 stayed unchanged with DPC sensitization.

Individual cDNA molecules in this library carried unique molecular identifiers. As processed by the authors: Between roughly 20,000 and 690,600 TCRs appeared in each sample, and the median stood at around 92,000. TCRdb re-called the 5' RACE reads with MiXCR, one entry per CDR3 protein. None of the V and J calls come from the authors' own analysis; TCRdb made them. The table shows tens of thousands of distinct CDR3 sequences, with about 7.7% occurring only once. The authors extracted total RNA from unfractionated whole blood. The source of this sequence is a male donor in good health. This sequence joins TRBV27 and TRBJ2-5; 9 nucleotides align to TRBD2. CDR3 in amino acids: CASSVSGGFQETQYF. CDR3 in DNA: TGTGCCAGCAGTGTTAGCGGGGGATTCCAAGAGACCCAGTACTTC.